This TCR beta chain was sequenced in a study of CD8+ T cells in alopecia areata. Study-level background: People stayed on tofacitinib for 6 to 18 months, then stopped the drug for 6 months. Study findings and constraints: On tofacitinib, scalp and blood still held many of the expanded lesional clones.

Isolated RNA was reverse transcribed into cDNA used as the sequencing template. Measured with immunoSEQ multiplex PCR; TCRdb has only the in-frame clones, and not every one. The sample shows 95,000 to 100,000 clones, approximately 66% of them seen only once. Sample treatment: oral pan-JAK inhibitor, 5-10 mg twice daily. Sorted populations comprised CD4+ and CD8+ T cells obtained from PBMCs. Details on this clone: Its specificity is not known.

V dropped 0 bases and J dropped 0 bases, with 12 bases sitting between them. The CDR3 spans 16 residues. Germline V gives CDR1 SGHRS, CDR2 YFSETQ. The receptor was derived from a human donor with alopecia areata. The source material was CD8+ T cells sorted from blood, sampled at week 4, from a patient treated with tofacitinib. The J gene is TRBJ2-5, the V gene TRBV5-1; the D is unclear. For the CDR3, the DNA is TGCGCCAGCAGCTTGGCGTTAGGCGGAAACCAAGAGACCCAGTACTTC. Its protein product is CASSLALGGNQETQYF.